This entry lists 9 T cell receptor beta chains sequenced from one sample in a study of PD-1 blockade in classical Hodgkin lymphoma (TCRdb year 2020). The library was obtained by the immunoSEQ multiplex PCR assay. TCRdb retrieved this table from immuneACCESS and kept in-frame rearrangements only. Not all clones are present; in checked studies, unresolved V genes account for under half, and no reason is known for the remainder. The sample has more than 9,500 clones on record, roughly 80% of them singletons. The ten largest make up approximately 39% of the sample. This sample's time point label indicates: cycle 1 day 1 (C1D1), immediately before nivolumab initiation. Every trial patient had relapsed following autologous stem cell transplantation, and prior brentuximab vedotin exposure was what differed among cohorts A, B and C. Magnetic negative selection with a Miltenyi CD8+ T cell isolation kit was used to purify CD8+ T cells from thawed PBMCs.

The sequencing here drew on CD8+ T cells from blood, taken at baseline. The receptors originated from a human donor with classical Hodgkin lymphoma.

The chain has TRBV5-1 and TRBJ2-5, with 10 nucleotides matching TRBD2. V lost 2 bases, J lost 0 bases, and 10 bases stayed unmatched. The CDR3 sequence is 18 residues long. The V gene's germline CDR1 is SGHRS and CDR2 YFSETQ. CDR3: CASSFPRTSGNYQETQYF. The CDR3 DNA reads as TGCGCCAGCAGCTTTCCCCGGACTAGCGGAAATTACCAAGAGACCCAGTACTTC.

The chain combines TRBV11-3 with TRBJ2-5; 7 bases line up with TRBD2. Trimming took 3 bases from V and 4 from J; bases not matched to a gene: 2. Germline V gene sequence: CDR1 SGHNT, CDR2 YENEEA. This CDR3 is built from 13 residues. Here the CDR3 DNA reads TGTGCCAGCAGCTTTCGGGGGGTAGAGACCCAGTACTTC. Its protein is CASSFRGVETQYF. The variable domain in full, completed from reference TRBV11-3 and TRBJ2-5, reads EAGVVQSPRYKIIEKKQPVAFWCNPISGHNTLYWYLQNLGQGPELLIRYENEEAVDDSQLPKDRFSAERLKGVDSTLKIQPAELGDSAVYLCASSFRGVETQYFGPGTRLLVL.

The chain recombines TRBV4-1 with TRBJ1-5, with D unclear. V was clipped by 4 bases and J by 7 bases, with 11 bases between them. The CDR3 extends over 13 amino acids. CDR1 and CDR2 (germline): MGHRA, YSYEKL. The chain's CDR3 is CASSLGLIQPQHF. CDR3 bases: TGCGCCAGCAGCCTAGGTTTAATCCAGCCCCAGCATTTT.

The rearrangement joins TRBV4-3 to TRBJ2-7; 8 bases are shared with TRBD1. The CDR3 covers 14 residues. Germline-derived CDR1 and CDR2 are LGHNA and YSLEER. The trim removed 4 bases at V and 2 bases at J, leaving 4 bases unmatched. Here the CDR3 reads CASSPGQGTYEQYF. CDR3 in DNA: TGCGCCAGCAGCCCCGGACAGGGCACCTACGAGCAGTACTTC.

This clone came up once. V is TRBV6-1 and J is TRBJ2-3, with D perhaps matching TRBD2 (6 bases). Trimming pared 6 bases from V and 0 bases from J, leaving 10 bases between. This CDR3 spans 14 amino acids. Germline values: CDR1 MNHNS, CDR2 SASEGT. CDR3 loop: CASRVSGSTDTQYF. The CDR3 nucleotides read TGTGCCAGCAGGGTCAGCGGGAGCACAGATACGCAGTATTTT.

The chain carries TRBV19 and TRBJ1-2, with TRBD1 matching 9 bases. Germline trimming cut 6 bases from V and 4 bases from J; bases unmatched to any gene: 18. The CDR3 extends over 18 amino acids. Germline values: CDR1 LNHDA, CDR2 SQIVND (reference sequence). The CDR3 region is CASRGQGVFPGVIYGYTF. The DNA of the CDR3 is TGTGCCAGTAGGGGACAGGGAGTGTTCCCCGGCGTGATCTATGGCTACACCTTC.

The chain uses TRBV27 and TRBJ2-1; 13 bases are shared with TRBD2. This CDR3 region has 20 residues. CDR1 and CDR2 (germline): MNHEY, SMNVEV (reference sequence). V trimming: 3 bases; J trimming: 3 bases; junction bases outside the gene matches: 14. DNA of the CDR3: TGTGCCAGCAGTTTTAACGACAGGGGGACTAGCGGGATTCTCTACAATGAGCAGTTCTTC. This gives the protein CASSFNDRGTSGILYNEQFF.

In nucleotides, the CDR3 is TGTGCCAGCAGTGAATGGGGGGATTTCGAGCAGTACTTC. This sequence encodes CASSEWGDFEQYF. The genes are TRBV25-1 and TRBJ2-5; D perhaps matches TRBD2 (6 bases). The J call may be incorrect, as the DNA end agrees better with TRBJ2-7. The length of the CDR3 is 13 residues. The germline V gene has CDR1 MGHDK and CDR2 SYGVNS.

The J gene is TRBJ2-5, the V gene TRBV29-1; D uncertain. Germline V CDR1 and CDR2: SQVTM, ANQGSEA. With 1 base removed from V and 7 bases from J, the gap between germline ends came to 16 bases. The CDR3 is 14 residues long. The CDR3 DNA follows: TGCAGCGTTGAAGGGCATTCCCTTGGCGGGACCCAGTACTTC. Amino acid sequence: CSVEGHSLGGTQYF.